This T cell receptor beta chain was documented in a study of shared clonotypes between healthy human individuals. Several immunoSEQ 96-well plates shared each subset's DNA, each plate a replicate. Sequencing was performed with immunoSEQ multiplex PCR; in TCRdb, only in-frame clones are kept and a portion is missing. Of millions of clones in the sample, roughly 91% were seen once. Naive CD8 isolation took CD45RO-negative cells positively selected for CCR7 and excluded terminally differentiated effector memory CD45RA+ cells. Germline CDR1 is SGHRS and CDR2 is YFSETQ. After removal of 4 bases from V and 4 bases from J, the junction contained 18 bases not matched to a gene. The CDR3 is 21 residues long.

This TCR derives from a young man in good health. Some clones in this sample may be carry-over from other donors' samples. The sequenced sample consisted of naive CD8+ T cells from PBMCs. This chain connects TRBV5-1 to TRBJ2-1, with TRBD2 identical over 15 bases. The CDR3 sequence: CASSHGSLGLAGGRVYNEQFF. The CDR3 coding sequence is TGCGCCAGCAGCCACGGATCCTTGGGACTAGCGGGAGGTAGGGTATACAATGAGCAGTTCTTC. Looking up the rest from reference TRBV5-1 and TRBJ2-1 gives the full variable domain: KAGVTQTPRYLIKTRGQQVTLSCSPISGHRSVSWYQQTPGQGLQFLFEYFSETQRNKGNFPGRFSGRQFSNSRSEMNVSTLELGDSALYLCASSHGSLGLAGGRVYNEQFFGPGTRLTVL.